These T cell receptor beta chains were read from a single sample in a study of T cells in Graves' hyperthyroidism and ophthalmopathy. Via MiXCR, TCRdb re-called the multiplex PCR reads, giving one row per CDR3 protein. The sample has fewer than 350,000 distinct CDR3 sequences, 18% seen once. Sequenced sample: blood. These receptors were taken from a woman aged 45-59 years with Graves' hyperthyroidism. CDR3s include the opening cysteine and the closing phenylalanine or tryptophan. Each record gives: clone size, V gene, CDR3 length, J gene, D gene, CDR3 protein, CDR3 DNA. The D gene is left open where the match is weak. The size of a clone is reported for some rows only, either as once, few or many, or as a class for expanded clones.

>few|TRBV7-2|13|TRBJ1-2|NA
CASRGPTNYGYTF
TGTGCCAGCAGAGGCCCAACTAACTATGGCTACACCTTC
>many|TRBV12-3/TRBV12-4|15|TRBJ2-3|TRBD1
CASSVTGGSSDTQYF
TGTGCCAGCAGTGTAACAGGGGGCAGCTCGGATACGCAGTATTTT
>many|TRBV5-1|16|TRBJ2-1|NA
CASSLGGTDSYNEQFF
TGCGCCAGCAGCTTGGGCGGGACGGATTCCTACAATGAGCAGTTCTTC
>once|TRBV11-2|16|TRBJ2-1|TRBD1
CASSLWGRGTENEQFF
TGTGCCAGCAGCTTATGGGGTCGTGGGACAGAGAATGAGCAGTTCTTC
>NA|TRBV19|15|TRBJ1-5|TRBD1
CASSLGQGSGQPQHF
TGTGCCAGTAGCTTGGGACAGGGGTCAGGTCAGCCCCAGCATTTT
>many|TRBV28|15|TRBJ1-2|NA
CASSLVSQGFDGYTF
TGTGCCAGCAGTTTAGTATCTCAGGGTTTCGATGGCTACACCTTC
>few|TRBV5-1|16|TRBJ2-3|TRBD2
CASSPGGAGEGDTQYF
TGCGCCAGCAGCCCCGGCGGAGCGGGAGAGGGAGATACGCAGTATTTT
>many|TRBV6-2/TRBV6-3|12|TRBJ1-4|NA
CASSYSTEKLFF
TGTGCCAGCAGTTACTCGACTGAAAAACTGTTTTTT
>few|TRBV2|15|TRBJ1-5|NA
CASSEGNVGVRPQHF
TGTGCCAGCAGTGAAGGAAATGTAGGGGTCCGGCCCCAGCATTTT
>many|TRBV3-1|15|TRBJ1-2|NA
CASSQADGGIYGYTF
TGTGCCAGCAGCCAGGCGGACGGGGGTATCTATGGCTACACCTTC
>many|TRBV11-3|15|TRBJ2-3|NA
CASSLGSQGTDTQYF
TGTGCCAGCAGCTTAGGGTCACAGGGCACAGATACGCAGTATTTT
>many|TRBV11-3|15|TRBJ2-7|TRBD2
CASSLLAGDSYEQYF
TGTGCCAGCAGCCTACTAGCGGGGGACTCCTACGAGCAGTACTTC
>NA|TRBV27|16|TRBJ2-7|NA
CASSRMLGGAYGEQYF
TGTGCCAGCAGCCGTATGTTGGGGGGCGCATATGGCGAGCAGTACTTC
>many|TRBV5-1|14|TRBJ1-6|TRBD1
CASSRQGRDSPLHF
TGCGCCAGCAGCCGACAGGGGAGGGATTCACCCCTCCACTTT
>many|TRBV11-2|19|TRBJ2-6|NA
CASSQMAAGGGSGANVLTF
TGTGCCAGCAGCCAGATGGCGGCAGGGGGAGGCTCTGGGGCCAACGTCCTGACTTTC
>many|TRBV28|14|TRBJ2-3|NA
CASSPQGLRDTQYF
TGTGCCAGCAGTCCCCAAGGCCTTAGAGATACGCAGTATTTT
>few|TRBV3-1|16|TRBJ2-4|NA
CASSQERIAAQNIQYF
TGTGCCAGCAGCCAAGAAAGAATAGCTGCCCAAAACATTCAGTACTTC
>few|TRBV6-1|14|TRBJ2-7|TRBD1
CASSHQGQTYEQYF
TGTGCCAGCAGTCACCAGGGACAGACCTACGAGCAGTACTTC
>NA|TRBV7-9|15|TRBJ2-5|NA
CASSARLDRAETQYF
TGTGCCAGCAGCGCCCGACTAGATCGGGCAGAGACCCAGTACTTC
>NA|TRBV5-1|16|TRBJ2-1|NA
CASSFNLVAGDDEQFF
TGCGCCAGCAGCTTTAATCTTGTGGCAGGGGATGATGAGCAGTTCTTC
>NA|TRBV29-1|13|TRBJ2-2|TRBD2
CSVDPGGTGELFF
TGCAGCGTTGATCCGGGGGGCACCGGGGAGCTGTTTTTT
>many|TRBV18|13|TRBJ1-1|NA
CASSPPSRGGAFF
TGTGCCAGCTCACCACCGAGTCGCGGGGGAGCTTTCTTT
>NA|TRBV3-1|14|TRBJ2-5|NA
CASSNAGAGETQYF
TGTGCCAGCAGCAACGCAGGGGCTGGGGAGACCCAGTACTTC
>many|TRBV20-1|12|TRBJ2-7|TRBD1
CSAWDSRYEQYF
TGCAGTGCGTGGGACAGCCGGTACGAGCAGTACTTC
>few|TRBV10-1|17|TRBJ2-1|TRBD1
CASSESKGASAYNEQFF
TGCGCCAGCAGTGAGTCGAAGGGGGCGTCTGCCTACAATGAGCAGTTCTTC
>many|TRBV12-3/TRBV12-4|14|TRBJ2-3|NA
CASSLDVSPDTQYF
TGTGCCAGCAGTTTAGACGTTTCTCCAGATACGCAGTATTTT
>NA|TRBV9|14|TRBJ1-5|NA
CASSVEGRYQPQHF
TGTGCCAGCAGCGTAGAGGGGCGGTATCAGCCCCAGCATTTT
>few|TRBV5-1|13|TRBJ1-2|TRBD1
CASGTGDNYGYTF
TGCGCCAGCGGGACAGGGGATAACTATGGCTACACCTTC
>NA|TRBV11-2|15|TRBJ1-1|TRBD1
CASSRIDRGGTEAFF
TGTGCCAGCAGCCGAATCGACAGGGGGGGGACTGAAGCTTTCTTT
>few|TRBV5-6|15|TRBJ2-1|NA
CASSLGRGSNNEQFF
TGTGCCAGCAGCTTGGGGCGGGGTTCGAACAATGAGCAGTTCTTC
>NA|TRBV7-3|16|TRBJ2-2|TRBD2
CASSPRGGSGTGELFF
TGTGCCAGCAGCCCTCGGGGGGGCAGCGGCACCGGGGAGCTGTTTTTT
>many|TRBV28|13|TRBJ2-7|NA
CASRLTGPYEQYF
TGTGCCAGCAGGCTAACAGGACCCTACGAGCAGTACTTC
>few|TRBV6-1|13|TRBJ1-5|NA
CASSSGYNQPQHF
TGTGCCAGCAGTTCGGGGTACAATCAGCCCCAGCATTTT
>many|TRBV6-5|14|TRBJ2-1|TRBD1
CASSLQGFYNEQFF
TGTGCCAGCAGTCTACAGGGGTTCTACAATGAGCAGTTCTTC
>NA|TRBV20-1|15|TRBJ2-5|NA
CSARDSRDPMETQYF
TGCAGTGCTAGAGATAGCCGGGATCCTATGGAGACCCAGTACTTC
>few|TRBV9|15|TRBJ1-4|TRBD1
CASSSPGTGHEKLFF
TGTGCCAGCAGCAGCCCCGGGACAGGGCATGAAAAACTGTTTTTT
>NA|TRBV18|15|TRBJ1-3|NA
CASSPPGGLANTIYF
TGTGCCAGCTCACCACCGGGAGGACTGGCAAACACCATATATTTT
>NA|TRBV4-1|12|TRBJ2-7|TRBD1
CAIPTGAYEQYF
TGCGCCATTCCGACAGGGGCCTACGAGCAGTACTTC
>many|TRBV5-1|17|TRBJ1-6|NA
CASTKQGTWDDNSPLHF
TGCGCCAGCACCAAGCAGGGGACATGGGATGATAATTCACCCCTCCACTTT
>NA|TRBV12-3/TRBV12-4|16|TRBJ1-6|NA
CASSPGGSAYNSPLHF
TGTGCCAGCAGCCCCGGGGGGAGCGCCTATAATTCACCCCTCCACTTT
>many|TRBV3-1|15|TRBJ2-7|NA
CASSQEGAGIYEQYF
TGTGCCAGCAGCCAAGAGGGAGCGGGTATCTACGAGCAGTACTTC
>once|TRBV28|16|TRBJ2-5|NA
CASSLGTTGIRETLYF
TGTGCCAGCAGCTTGGGGACCACCGGAATCCGGGAGACCCTGTACTTC